This TCR beta chain derives from a study of long-term antiretroviral therapy in people with HIV. This clone was seen only a few times. A v3.0 immunoSEQ assay was performed at survey level. Here immunoSEQ multiplex PCR was the method, and the copy in TCRdb shows in-frame clones only, minus some. The data contain about 14,000 clones, approximately 86% of them singletons. Germline V gives CDR1 SGDLS, CDR2 YYNGEE. V was clipped by 4 bases and J by 6 bases; unmatched bases: 17. There are 17 residues in the CDR3. The sample in question was unsorted PBMCs, obtained 6.2 years after starting antiretroviral therapy. V gene TRBV9 combines with J gene TRBJ2-7; TRBD1 matches at 9 bases. The TCR comes from a man between 40 and 49 years old with HIV. CDR3 coding DNA: TGTGCCAGCAGCCCGTGGGGGGGGACAGGGCTCGTTTCCGAGCAGTACTTC. Amino acid sequence: CASSPWGGTGLVSEQYF.